This section outlines one T cell receptor beta chain sequence together with its context. Its antigen is currently unknown. The CDR3 has 13 residues. The V gene's germline CDR1 is MDHEN and CDR2 SYDVKM. The germline V and J ends were trimmed by 8 bases and 0 bases, with 9 bases remaining between them. This sample was taken from a study of T cells in Graves' hyperthyroidism and ophthalmopathy. General observations from the study: Most thyroid-expanded clonotypes above 0.001 were also found in blood. A model of 13 V-J features distinguished ophthalmopathy from stable hyperthyroidism.

Uncontrolled infection, other autoimmune disease, pregnancy and lactation each barred patients from inclusion. The study based diagnoses on clinical symptoms, serum thyroxine and TRAb, thyroid ultrasound and orbital computed tomography. TCR beta CDR3 regions were amplified from RNA transcripts. HTBI primers drove first-round RT-PCR of the TCR CDR3. TCRdb recomputed calls from the multiplex PCR reads with MiXCR, one row per CDR3 protein. The sample contains 550,000 to 700,000 distinct CDR3 sequences, approximately 44% of which appear only once. Sequenced sample: peripheral blood or thyroid tissue (not recorded which). The TCR comes from an adult woman with Graves' disease, either hyperthyroidism or ophthalmopathy (not recorded which). The rearrangement joins TRBV28 to TRBJ2-3, with D tentatively TRBD2 (6 bases). The DNA of the CDR3 is TGTGCCAGCTTAGCGGCAAGCACAGATACGCAGTATTTT. Its translation: CASLAASTDTQYF.